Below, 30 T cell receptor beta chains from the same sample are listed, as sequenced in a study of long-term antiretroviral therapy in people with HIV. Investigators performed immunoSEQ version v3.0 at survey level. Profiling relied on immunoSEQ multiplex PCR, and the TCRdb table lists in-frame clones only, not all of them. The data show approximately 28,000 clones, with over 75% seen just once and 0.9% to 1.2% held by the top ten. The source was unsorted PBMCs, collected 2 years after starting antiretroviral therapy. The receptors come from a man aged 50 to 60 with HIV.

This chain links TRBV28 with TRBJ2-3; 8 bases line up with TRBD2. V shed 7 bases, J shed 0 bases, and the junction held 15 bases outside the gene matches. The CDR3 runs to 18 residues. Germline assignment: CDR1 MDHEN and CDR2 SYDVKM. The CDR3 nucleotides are TGTGCCAGCAAACCCACCAGGCCTAGCGGGCATAGCACAGATACGCAGTATTTT. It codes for CASKPTRPSGHSTDTQYF.

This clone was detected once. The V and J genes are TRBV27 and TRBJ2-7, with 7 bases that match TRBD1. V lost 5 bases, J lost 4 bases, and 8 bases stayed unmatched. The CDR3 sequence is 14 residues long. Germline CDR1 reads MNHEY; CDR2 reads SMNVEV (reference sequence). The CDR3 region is CASSTGTDKYEQYF. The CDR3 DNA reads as TGTGCCAGCAGTACCGGGACAGATAAGTACGAGCAGTACTTC.

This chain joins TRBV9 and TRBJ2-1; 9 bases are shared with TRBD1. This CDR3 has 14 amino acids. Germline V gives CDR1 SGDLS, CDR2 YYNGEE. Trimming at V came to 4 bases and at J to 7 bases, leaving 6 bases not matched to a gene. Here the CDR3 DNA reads TGTGCCAGCAGCACCAGGACAGGGGTGAATGAGCAGTTCTTC. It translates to CASSTRTGVNEQFF.

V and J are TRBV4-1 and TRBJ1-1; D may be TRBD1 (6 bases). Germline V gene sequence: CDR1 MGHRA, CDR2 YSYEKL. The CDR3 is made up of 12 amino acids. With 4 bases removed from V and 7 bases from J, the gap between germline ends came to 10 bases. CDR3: CASSLTGFEAFF. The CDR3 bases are TGCGCCAGCAGCCTTACAGGGTTTGAAGCTTTCTTT.

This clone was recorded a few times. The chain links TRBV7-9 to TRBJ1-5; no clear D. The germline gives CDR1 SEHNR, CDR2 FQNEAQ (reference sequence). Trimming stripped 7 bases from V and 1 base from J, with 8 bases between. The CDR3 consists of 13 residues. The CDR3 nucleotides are TGTGCCAGCACGGGGTCCAGCAATCAGCCCCAGCATTTT. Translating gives CASTGSSNQPQHF.

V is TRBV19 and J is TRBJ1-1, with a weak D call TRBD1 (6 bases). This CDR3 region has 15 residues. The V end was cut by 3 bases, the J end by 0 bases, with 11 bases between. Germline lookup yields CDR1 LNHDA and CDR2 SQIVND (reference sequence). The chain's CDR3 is CASSISGTMNTEAFF. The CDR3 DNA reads TGTGCCAGTAGTATCTCCGGGACAATGAACACTGAAGCTTTCTTT.

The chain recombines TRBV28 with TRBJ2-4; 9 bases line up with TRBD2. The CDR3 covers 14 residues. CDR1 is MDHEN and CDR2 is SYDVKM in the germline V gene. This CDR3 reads CVVRAGGSKNIQYF. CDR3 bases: TGTGTAGTTAGAGCGGGGGGTTCCAAAAACATTCAGTACTTC.

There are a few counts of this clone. Here the CDR3 DNA reads TGTGCCAGCAGCTTAGATCCCGCGGCAGCTAAGTACTTC. Protein sequence: CASSLDPAAAKYF. The rearrangement joins TRBV7-2 to TRBJ2-7; unclear D gene. Germline V CDR1 and CDR2: SGHTA, FQGNSA. The CDR3 loop spans 13 amino acids. Trimming pared 1 base from V and 11 bases from J, leaving 15 bases between.

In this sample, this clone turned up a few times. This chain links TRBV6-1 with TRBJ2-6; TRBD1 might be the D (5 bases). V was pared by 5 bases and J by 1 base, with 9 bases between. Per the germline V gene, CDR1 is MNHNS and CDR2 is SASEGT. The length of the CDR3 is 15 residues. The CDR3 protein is CASSLRVSGANVLTF. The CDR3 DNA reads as TGTGCCAGCAGTCTCAGGGTTTCTGGGGCCAACGTCCTGACTTTC.

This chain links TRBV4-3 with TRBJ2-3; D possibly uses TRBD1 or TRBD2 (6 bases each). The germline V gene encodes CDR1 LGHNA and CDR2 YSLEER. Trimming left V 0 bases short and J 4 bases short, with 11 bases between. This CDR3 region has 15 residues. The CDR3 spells CASSQDTGAADTQYF. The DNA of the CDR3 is TGCGCCAGCAGCCAAGACACGGGGGCCGCAGATACGCAGTATTTT.

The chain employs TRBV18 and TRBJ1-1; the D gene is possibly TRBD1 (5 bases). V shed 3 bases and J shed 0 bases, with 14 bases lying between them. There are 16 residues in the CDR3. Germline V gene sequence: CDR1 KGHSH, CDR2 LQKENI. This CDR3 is CASSPSSAGMNTEAFF. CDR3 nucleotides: TGTGCCAGCTCACCCTCTTCCGCAGGGATGAACACTGAAGCTTTCTTT.

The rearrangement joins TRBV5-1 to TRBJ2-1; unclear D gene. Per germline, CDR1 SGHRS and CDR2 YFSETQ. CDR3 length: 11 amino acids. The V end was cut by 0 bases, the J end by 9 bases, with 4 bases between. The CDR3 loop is CASSLDIEQFF. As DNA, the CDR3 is TGCGCCAGCAGCTTGGATATTGAGCAGTTCTTC.

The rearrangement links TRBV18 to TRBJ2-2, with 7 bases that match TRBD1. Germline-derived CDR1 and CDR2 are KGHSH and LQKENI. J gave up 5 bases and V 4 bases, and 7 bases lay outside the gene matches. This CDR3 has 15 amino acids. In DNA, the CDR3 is TGTGCCAGCTCACGCGACAGGGACGGAACCGGGGAGCTGTTTTTT. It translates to CASSRDRDGTGELFF. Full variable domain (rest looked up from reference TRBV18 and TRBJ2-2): NAGVMQNPRHLVRRRGQEARLRCSPMKGHSHVYWYRQLPEEGLKFMVYLQKENIIDESGMPKERFSAEFPKEGPSILRIQQVVRGDSAAYFCASSRDRDGTGELFFGEGSRLTVL.

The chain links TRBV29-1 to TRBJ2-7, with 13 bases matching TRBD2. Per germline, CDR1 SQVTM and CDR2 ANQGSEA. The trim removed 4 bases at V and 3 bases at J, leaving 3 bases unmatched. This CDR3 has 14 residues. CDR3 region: CSVGGLAGVYEQYF. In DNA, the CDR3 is TGCAGCGTTGGAGGACTAGCGGGGGTCTACGAGCAGTACTTC.

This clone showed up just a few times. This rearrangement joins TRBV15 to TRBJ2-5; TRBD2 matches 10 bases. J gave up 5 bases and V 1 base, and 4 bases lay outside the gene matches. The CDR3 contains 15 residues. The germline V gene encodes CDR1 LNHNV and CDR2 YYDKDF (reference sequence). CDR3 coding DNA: TGTGCCACCAGCAGAGCTAGCGGGAGTGGGGAGACCCAGTACTTC. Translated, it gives CATSRASGSGETQYF. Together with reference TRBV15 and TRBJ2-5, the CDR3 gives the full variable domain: DAMVIQNPRYQVTQFGKPVTLSCSQTLNHNVMYWYQQKSSQAPKLLFHYYDKDFNNEADTPDNFQSRRPNTSFCFLDIRSPGLGDTAMYLCATSRASGSGETQYFGPGTRLLVL.

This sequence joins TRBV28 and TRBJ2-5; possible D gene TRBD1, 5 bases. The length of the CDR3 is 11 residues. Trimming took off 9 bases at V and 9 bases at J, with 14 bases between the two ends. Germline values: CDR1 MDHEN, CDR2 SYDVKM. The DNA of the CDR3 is TGTGCCAGTTTCCAGGGTCTGGCCCAGTACTTC. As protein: CASFQGLAQYF.

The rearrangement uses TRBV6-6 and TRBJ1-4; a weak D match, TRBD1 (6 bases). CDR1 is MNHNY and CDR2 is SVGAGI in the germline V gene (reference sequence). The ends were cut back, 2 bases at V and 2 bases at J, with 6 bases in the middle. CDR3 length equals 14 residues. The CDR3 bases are TGTGCCAGCAGTTACGGACAGACTAATGAAAAACTGTTTTTT. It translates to CASSYGQTNEKLFF.

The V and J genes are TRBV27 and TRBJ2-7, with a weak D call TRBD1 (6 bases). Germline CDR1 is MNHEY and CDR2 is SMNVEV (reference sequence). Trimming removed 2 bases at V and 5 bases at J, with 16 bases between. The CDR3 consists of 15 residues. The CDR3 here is CASSLRQGRGHEQYF. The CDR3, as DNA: TGTGCCAGCAGTTTAAGGCAGGGGCGCGGTCACGAGCAGTACTTC.

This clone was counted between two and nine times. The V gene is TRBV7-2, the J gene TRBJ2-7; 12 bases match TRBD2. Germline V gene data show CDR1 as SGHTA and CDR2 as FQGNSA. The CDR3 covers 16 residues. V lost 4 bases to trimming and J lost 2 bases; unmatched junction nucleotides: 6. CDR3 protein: CASSSTWTSGAYEQYF. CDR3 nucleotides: TGTGCCAGCAGCTCCACATGGACTAGCGGGGCCTACGAGCAGTACTTC.

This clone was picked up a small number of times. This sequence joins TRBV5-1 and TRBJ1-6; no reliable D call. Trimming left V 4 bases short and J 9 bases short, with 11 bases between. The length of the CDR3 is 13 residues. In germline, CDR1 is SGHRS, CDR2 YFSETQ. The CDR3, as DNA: TGCGCCAGCAGCCCTTCATTCGGTTCACCCCTCCACTTT. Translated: CASSPSFGSPLHF.

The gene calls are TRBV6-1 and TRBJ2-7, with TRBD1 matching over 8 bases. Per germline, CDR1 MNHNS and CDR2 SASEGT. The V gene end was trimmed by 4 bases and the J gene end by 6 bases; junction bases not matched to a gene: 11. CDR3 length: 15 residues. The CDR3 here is CASSVGPGGLGEQYF. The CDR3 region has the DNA TGTGCCAGCAGTGTAGGGCCAGGGGGCTTGGGCGAGCAGTACTTC.

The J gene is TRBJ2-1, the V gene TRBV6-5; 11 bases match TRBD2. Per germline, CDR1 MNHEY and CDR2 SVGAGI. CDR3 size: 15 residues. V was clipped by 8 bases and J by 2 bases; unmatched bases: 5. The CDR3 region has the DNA TGTGCCAGCGGTCGACTAGCGGGAACCTACAATGAGCAGTTCTTC. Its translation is CASGRLAGTYNEQFF.

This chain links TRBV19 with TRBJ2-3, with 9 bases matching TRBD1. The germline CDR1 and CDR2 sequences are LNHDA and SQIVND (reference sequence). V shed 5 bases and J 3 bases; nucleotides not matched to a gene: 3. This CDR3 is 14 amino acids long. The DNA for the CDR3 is TGTGCCAGTAGTCCGGGACAGGGAACAGATACGCAGTATTTT. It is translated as CASSPGQGTDTQYF. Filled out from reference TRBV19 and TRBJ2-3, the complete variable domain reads DGGITQSPKYLFRKEGQNVTLSCEQNLNHDAMYWYRQDPGQGLRLIYYSQIVNDFQKGDIAEGYSVSREKKESFPLTVTSAQKNPTAFYLCASSPGQGTDTQYFGPGTRLTVL.

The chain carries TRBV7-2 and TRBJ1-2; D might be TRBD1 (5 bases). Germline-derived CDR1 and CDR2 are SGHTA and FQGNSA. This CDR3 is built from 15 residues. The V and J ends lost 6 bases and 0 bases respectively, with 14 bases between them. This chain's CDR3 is CASSPDSYSNYGYTF. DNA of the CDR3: TGTGCCAGCAGTCCCGACAGCTACTCTAACTATGGCTACACCTTC. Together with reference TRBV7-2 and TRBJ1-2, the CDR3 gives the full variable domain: GAGVSQSPSNKVTEKGKDVELRCDPISGHTALYWYRQSLGQGLEFLIYFQGNSAPDKSGLPSDRFSAERTGGSVSTLTIQRTQQEDSAVYLCASSPDSYSNYGYTFGSGTRLTVV.

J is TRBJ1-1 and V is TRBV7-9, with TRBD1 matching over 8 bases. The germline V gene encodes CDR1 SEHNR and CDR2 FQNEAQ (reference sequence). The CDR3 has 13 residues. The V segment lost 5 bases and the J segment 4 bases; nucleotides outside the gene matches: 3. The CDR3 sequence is CASSRTGLTEAFF. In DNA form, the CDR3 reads TGTGCCAGCAGCCGGACAGGGCTCACTGAAGCTTTCTTT.

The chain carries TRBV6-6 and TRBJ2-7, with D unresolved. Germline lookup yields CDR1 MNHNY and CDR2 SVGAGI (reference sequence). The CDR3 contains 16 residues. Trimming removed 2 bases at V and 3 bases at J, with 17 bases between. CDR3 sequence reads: CASSYTSGLRLYEQYF. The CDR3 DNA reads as TGTGCCAGCAGTTACACCTCGGGCCTGCGCCTCTACGAGCAGTACTTC.

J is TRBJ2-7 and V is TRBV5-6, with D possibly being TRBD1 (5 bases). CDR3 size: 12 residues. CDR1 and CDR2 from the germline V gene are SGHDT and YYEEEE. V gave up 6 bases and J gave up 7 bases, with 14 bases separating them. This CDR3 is CASKLLGREQYF. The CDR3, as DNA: TGTGCCAGCAAGCTTTTGGGGCGTGAGCAGTACTTC. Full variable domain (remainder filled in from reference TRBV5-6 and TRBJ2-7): DAGVTQSPTHLIKTRGQQVTLRCSPKSGHDTVSWYQQALGQGPQFIFQYYEEEERQRGNFPDRFSGHQFPNYSSELNVNALLLGDSALYLCASKLLGREQYFGPGTRLTVT.

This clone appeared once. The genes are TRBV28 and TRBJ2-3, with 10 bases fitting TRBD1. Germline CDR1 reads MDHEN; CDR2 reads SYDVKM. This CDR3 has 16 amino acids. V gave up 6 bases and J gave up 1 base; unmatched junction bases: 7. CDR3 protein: CASSPPTGGGTDTQYF. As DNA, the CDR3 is TGTGCCAGCAGCCCTCCGACAGGGGGCGGCACAGATACGCAGTATTTT.

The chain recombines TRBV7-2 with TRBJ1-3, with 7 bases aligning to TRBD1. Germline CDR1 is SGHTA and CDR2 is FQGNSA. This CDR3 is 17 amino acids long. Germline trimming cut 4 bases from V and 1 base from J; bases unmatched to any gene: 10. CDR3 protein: CASSSLTGMSSGNTIYF. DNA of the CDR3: TGTGCCAGCAGCTCGCTGACAGGGATGTCTTCTGGAAACACCATATATTTT.

The CDR3 DNA reads TGTGCCAGCAGCTTGGCCGGACAGTCCTACAATGAGCAGTTCTTC. It is translated as CASSLAGQSYNEQFF. This chain links TRBV7-9 with TRBJ2-1, with D perhaps matching TRBD1 (6 bases). The V gene's germline CDR1 is SEHNR and CDR2 FQNEAQ (reference sequence). V was cut by 3 bases and J by 1 base, with 10 bases left in between. This CDR3 comprises 15 residues.